These 8 T cell receptor beta chains were sequenced from one sample in a study of blood T cell repertoires in COVID-19. Here immunoSEQ multiplex PCR was the method, and the copy in TCRdb shows in-frame clones only, minus some. The sample consists of fewer than 400,000 clones, approximately 91% of them appearing once. The sequencing input was PBMCs or T cells enriched from blood (not recorded which). Receptor source: a woman aged 25 to 39 who had been exposed to COVID-19.

The rearrangement uses TRBV5-1 and TRBJ2-5; D might be TRBD1 (5 bases). The germline V and J ends were trimmed by 4 bases and 5 bases, with 12 bases remaining between them. This CDR3 spans 13 amino acids. Germline CDR1 and CDR2: SGHRS and YFSETQ. The CDR3 nucleotides are TGCGCCAGCAGCCCCGACAGAATCGAGACCCAGTACTTC. Residues: CASSPDRIETQYF.

This sequence joins TRBV9 and TRBJ2-3; TRBD2 agrees at 12 bases. CDR1 SGDLS and CDR2 YYNGEE come from the germline V gene. The ends lost 2 bases at V and 2 bases at J; junction bases unmatched: 12. The CDR3 runs 19 residues. This CDR3 is CASSVFWASGGEDTDTQYF. DNA for the CDR3: TGTGCCAGCAGCGTTTTTTGGGCTAGCGGGGGGGAGGACACAGATACGCAGTATTTT.

This clone was counted a few times. The gene calls are TRBV5-1 and TRBJ2-1; 8 bases line up with TRBD2. CDR3 length equals 15 residues. Losses at the gene ends were 3 bases for V and 6 bases for J; bases not matched to a gene: 8. Per the germline V gene, CDR1 is SGHRS and CDR2 is YFSETQ. The CDR3 DNA sequence: TGCGCCAGCAGCTCCGGCGGGGGGCTGGGCAATGAGCAGTTCTTC. Its translation: CASSSGGGLGNEQFF.

The sample holds one count of this clone. The rearrangement uses TRBV7-2 and TRBJ2-7, with 8 positions matching TRBD1. Per germline, CDR1 SGHTA and CDR2 FQGNSA. The CDR3 spans 14 residues. Germline trimming cut 4 bases from V and 6 bases from J; bases unmatched to any gene: 8. As DNA, the CDR3 is TGTGCCAGCAGCTCAATATCAACAGGGGGCGAGCAGTACTTC. Protein product: CASSSISTGGEQYF. Filled out from reference TRBV7-2 and TRBJ2-7, the complete variable domain reads GAGVSQSPSNKVTEKGKDVELRCDPISGHTALYWYRQSLGQGLEFLIYFQGNSAPDKSGLPSDRFSAERTGGSVSTLTIQRTQQEDSAVYLCASSSISTGGEQYFGPGTRLTVT.

The chain carries TRBV19 and TRBJ1-2; the match to TRBD1 covers 7 bases. Per the germline V gene, CDR1 is LNHDA and CDR2 is SQIVND (reference sequence). V dropped 6 bases and J dropped 4; count of bases not matched to a gene: 11. The CDR3 covers 15 residues. The CDR3 sequence is CASRDNDRVIYGYTF. As DNA, the CDR3 is TGTGCCAGTAGAGACAACGACAGGGTGATCTATGGCTACACCTTC.

Comments on this clone: Sequence at one end of the junction differs from germline and may be a read error. V is TRBV4-1 and J is TRBJ1-1; TRBD1 is a possible D gene (5 bases). There are 14 residues in the CDR3. CDR1 and CDR2 (germline): MGHRA, YSYEKL. CDR3 residues: CASNQEWGPTEAFF. As DNA, the CDR3 is TGCGCCAGCAACCAAGAGTGGGGCCCCACTGAAGCTTTCTTT.

This chain joins TRBV5-1 and TRBJ1-2, with 9 bases lining up with TRBD1. With V trimmed by 0 bases and J by 4 bases, 7 bases remained unmatched. The CDR3 sequence is 16 residues long. From germline, CDR1 is SGHRS and CDR2 YFSETQ. CDR3 nucleotides: TGCGCCAGCAGCTTGGCCTCTGGACAGGGGAGCTATGGCTACACCTTC. Residues: CASSLASGQGSYGYTF.

This rearrangement joins TRBV2 to TRBJ1-6, with D possibly TRBD1 on 5 matching bases. V lost 4 bases to trimming and J lost 10 bases, with 11 bases between them. The CDR3 runs 13 residues. Germline-derived CDR1 and CDR2 are SNHLY and FYNNEI. The CDR3 region has the DNA TGTGCCAGCAGTGTAGGGGTCGGCTCACCCCTCCACTTT. This sequence encodes CASSVGVGSPLHF.